Shown below are 17 T cell receptor beta chains from a single sample sequenced in a study of blood T cell repertoires in COVID-19 (dated by TCRdb to 2018 to 2020). The library was obtained by the immunoSEQ multiplex PCR assay. TCRdb took this table from immuneACCESS and kept in-frame rearrangements with V and J called. Such tables lack part of the clones; where checked against another copy, unresolved V genes explain under half of the gap, and the rest is unexplained. Counted in this sample were about 12,000 clones; about 89% of them appeared once. Under 25% of the sample is in the top ten clones. The specimen sequenced was peripheral blood. The receptors originated from a woman aged 55-70 years with active COVID-19.

The chain recombines TRBV6-5 with TRBJ2-7; D might be TRBD2 (6 bases). The V gene lost 8 bases and the J gene lost 7 bases, with 15 bases spanning the gap. Germline values: CDR1 MNHEY, CDR2 SVGAGI. This CDR3 is 12 amino acids long. The CDR3 DNA sequence: TGTGCCAGCCGCGCGGGGCCCTGGGAGCAGTACGTC. It yields the protein CASRAGPWEQYV.

In DNA form, the CDR3 reads TGCGCCAGCAGCAGGACAGGGAGGGATCTGGGCACAGATACGCAGTATTTT. Translated: CASSRTGRDLGTDTQYF. The genes are TRBV5-1 and TRBJ2-3; TRBD1 might be the D (8 bases). Germline V gene sequence: CDR1 SGHRS, CDR2 YFSETQ. The CDR3 covers 17 residues. Trimming removed 4 bases from V and 1 base from J, with 19 bases in between. The full variable domain, in which reference TRBV5-1 and TRBJ2-3 provide the parts outside the CDR3, is KAGVTQTPRYLIKTRGQQVTLSCSPISGHRSVSWYQQTPGQGLQFLFEYFSETQRNKGNFPGRFSGRQFSNSRSEMNVSTLELGDSALYLCASSRTGRDLGTDTQYFGPGTRLTVL.

V usage is TRBV18 and J usage is TRBJ2-3; D is ambiguous. V was clipped by 6 bases and J by 2 bases, with 3 bases between them. The CDR3 extends over 11 amino acids. Germline V gene lookup returns CDR1 KGHSH and CDR2 LQKENI. The CDR3 spells CASSSTDTQYF. The DNA for the CDR3 is TGTGCCAGCTCCTCCACAGATACGCAGTATTTT. Drawing the rest from reference TRBV18 and TRBJ2-3, the complete variable domain is NAGVMQNPRHLVRRRGQEARLRCSPMKGHSHVYWYRQLPEEGLKFMVYLQKENIIDESGMPKERFSAEFPKEGPSILRIQQVVRGDSAAYFCASSSTDTQYFGPGTRLTVL.

V and J are TRBV6-5 and TRBJ1-5; D gene uncertain. From germline, CDR1 is MNHEY and CDR2 SVGAGI. Trimming removed 5 bases at V and 6 bases at J, with 11 bases between. The CDR3 has 13 amino acids. CDR3 sequence: CASSPREAQPQHF. The CDR3 DNA reads TGTGCCAGCAGTCCAAGGGAGGCTCAGCCCCAGCATTTT.

The chain combines TRBV5-6 with TRBJ1-6, with a tentative D call TRBD1 (5 bases). The CDR3 runs to 14 residues. The V gene lost 4 bases and the J gene lost 10 bases, with 15 bases spanning the gap. The V gene's germline CDR1 is SGHDT and CDR2 YYEEEE. CDR3 sequence: CASSLQGLGSPLHF. CDR3 DNA: TGTGCCAGCAGCCTCCAGGGATTGGGCTCACCCCTCCACTTT.

This chain uses TRBV15 with TRBJ1-3; 9 nucleotides align to TRBD1. The CDR3 totals 15 residues. Germline CDR1 LNHNV, CDR2 YYDKDF (reference sequence). The V and J ends lost 6 bases and 4 bases, in that order; junction bases with no gene match: 7. This chain's CDR3 is CATSRGQGNGNTIYF. Here the CDR3 DNA reads TGTGCCACCAGTCGGGGACAGGGAAACGGAAACACCATATATTTT.

The chain is built from TRBV7-8 and TRBJ1-2; possibly TRBD1 for D (5 bases). The germline V and J ends were trimmed by 0 bases and 4 bases, with 9 bases remaining between them. This CDR3 is 14 amino acids long. Germline V lookup: CDR1 SGHVS, CDR2 FQNEAQ. The CDR3 coding sequence is TGTGCCAGCAGCTTAGCGGTTGGGGCCTATGGCTACACCTTC. Protein sequence: CASSLAVGAYGYTF.

The CDR3 nucleotides read TGTGCCACCAGCAGGGGGGGAGGGAATTCACCCCTCCACTTT. Protein product: CATSRGGGNSPLHF. The J gene is TRBJ1-6, the V gene TRBV15, with a tentative D call TRBD1 (5 bases). The CDR3 spans 14 residues. Deletions cut 3 bases from V and 7 bases from J, with 10 bases between. Germline CDR1 and CDR2: LNHNV and YYDKDF (reference sequence).

This rearrangement joins TRBV15 to TRBJ2-1, with D perhaps TRBD2 (6 bases). V was trimmed by 3 bases and J by 3 bases, leaving 15 bases between them. This CDR3 contains 16 residues. The germline gives CDR1 LNHNV, CDR2 YYDKDF (reference sequence). CDR3 protein: CATSSSKEGHYNEQFF. The CDR3 DNA is TGTGCCACCAGCAGCTCCAAGGAGGGGCACTACAATGAGCAGTTCTTC.

This clone appeared a single time. V and J are TRBV7-8 and TRBJ2-7; 10 nucleotides align to TRBD2. Trimming removed 0 bases from V and 2 bases from J; junction bases left unmatched: 7. Germline V gives CDR1 SGHVS, CDR2 FQNEAQ. There are 17 residues in the CDR3. The CDR3 DNA reads as TGTGCCAGCAGCTTAGCTTTCCAAGCGGGAGGGGCCTACGAGCAGTACTTC. Translation: CASSLAFQAGGAYEQYF.

The rearrangement uses TRBV11-2 and TRBJ1-5; 10 bases match TRBD1. Germline CDR1 SGHAT, CDR2 FQNNGV. The CDR3 is made up of 15 amino acids. V lost 5 bases, J lost 6 bases, and 7 bases stayed unmatched. In nucleotides, the CDR3 is TGTGCCAGCAGCCCGACAGGGGGCCTGCCTCAGCCCCAGCATTTT. Protein sequence: CASSPTGGLPQPQHF.

The V gene is TRBV20-1, the J gene TRBJ2-3; no firm D call. Germline values: CDR1 DFQATT, CDR2 SNEGSKA (reference sequence). This CDR3 region has 11 residues. Trimming cost V 8 bases and J 2 bases, with 8 bases left between them. This chain's CDR3 is CSTKATDTQYF. CDR3 bases: TGCAGTACTAAAGCCACAGATACGCAGTATTTT.

This clone was seen a handful of times. The chain employs TRBV29-1 and TRBJ2-1, with D perhaps matching TRBD2 (6 bases). The germline V and J ends were trimmed by 3 bases and 2 bases, with 14 bases remaining between them. From germline, CDR1 is SQVTM and CDR2 ANQGSEA. The CDR3 spans 15 residues. As DNA, the CDR3 is TGCAGCGTTGATGGCGGGACCGTACCCTACAATGAGCAGTTCTTC. Amino acids: CSVDGGTVPYNEQFF.

J is TRBJ2-5 and V is TRBV29-1, with D possibly matching TRBD1 (6 bases). CDR3 length: 12 amino acids. Germline-derived CDR1 and CDR2 are SQVTM and ANQGSEA. V lost 4 bases, J lost 1 base, and 7 bases lay in between. CDR3 coding DNA: TGCAGCGTTGGGGACACCCAAGAGACCCAGTACTTC. Translation gives CSVGDTQETQYF.

V and J are TRBV27 and TRBJ1-4, with a possible D match to TRBD1 (5 bases). CDR1 and CDR2 (germline): MNHEY, SMNVEV (reference sequence). V lost 3 bases to trimming and J lost 7 bases, with 15 bases between them. This CDR3 comprises 15 residues. In nucleotides, the CDR3 is TGTGCCAGCAGTTTCGGGGGATTGGGGAGTGAAAAACTGTTTTTT. Amino acids: CASSFGGLGSEKLFF.

The J gene is TRBJ2-6, the V gene TRBV6-5; D is undetermined. Germline values: CDR1 MNHEY, CDR2 SVGAGI. V was cut by 6 bases and J by 0 bases, with 12 bases left in between. CDR3 length equals 16 residues. The CDR3 DNA sequence: TGTGCCAGCAGCTACGTTTCGAGCTCTGGGGCCAACGTCCTGACTTTC. Its translation: CASSYVSSSGANVLTF.

The chain combines TRBV5-1 with TRBJ2-7; 8 bases align to TRBD2. The CDR3 has 16 residues. The junction had 16 bases not matched to a gene; V was cut back by 4 bases and J by 7 bases. The germline V gene encodes CDR1 SGHRS and CDR2 YFSETQ. The CDR3 nucleotides are TGCGCCAGCAGCGTCCTCCGGGGGGGAGGCGCTGGGGAGCAGTACTTC. Protein sequence: CASSVLRGGGAGEQYF.